The 22 T cell receptor beta chains given below trace back to one sample, sequenced in a study of OX40 agonist ivuxolimab in advanced cancers. TCRdb keeps only in-frame clones here, not all; method: immunoSEQ multiplex PCR. The sample consists of about 110,000 clones, 90% of them appearing once. Material: CD4+ or CD8+ T cells sorted from blood, obtained in a trial of the OX40 agonist ivuxolimab. The receptors derive from an adult with an advanced solid tumor such as melanoma, head and neck, liver or kidney cancer.

The genes are TRBV11-2 and TRBJ2-2, with D maybe TRBD1 (5 bases). The CDR3 is made up of 14 amino acids. The germline CDR1 and CDR2 sequences are SGHAT and FQNNGV. V shed 3 bases and J shed 6 bases, with 11 bases lying between them. In nucleotides, the CDR3 is TGTGCCAGCAGCTTGGCAGGGTCGCCCGGGGAGCTGTTTTTT. It is translated as CASSLAGSPGELFF.

The CDR3 nucleotides are TGTGCCAGCAGCTTAGAGGTTGCAGGGGAGGGTTCACCCCTCCACTTT. As protein: CASSLEVAGEGSPLHF. The chain has TRBV7-9 and TRBJ1-6; D possibly corresponds to TRBD1 (6 bases). CDR1 and CDR2 from the germline V gene are SEHNR and FQNEAQ (reference sequence). The CDR3 covers 16 residues. Trimming shortened V by 1 base and J by 9 bases, and 16 bases separated the two germline ends.

This chain joins TRBV28 and TRBJ2-3; 10 positions agree with TRBD1. The germline CDR1 and CDR2 sequences are MDHEN and SYDVKM. V was pared by 8 bases and J by 7 bases, with 12 bases of the junction left unmatched. This CDR3 is 15 amino acids long. The CDR3 sequence: CASATSGQGFYTQYF. DNA for the CDR3: TGTGCCAGCGCGACCTCGGGACAGGGGTTCTATACGCAGTATTTT.

The chain couples TRBV5-1 to TRBJ2-1; D possibly corresponds to TRBD2 (5 bases). Trimming removed 0 bases at V and 10 bases at J, with 8 bases between. CDR3 length: 12 amino acids. CDR1 is SGHRS, CDR2 YFSETQ, per germline. The CDR3, as DNA: TGCGCCAGCAGCTTGGGGAGCGGAGAGCAGTTCTTC. Translated, it gives CASSLGSGEQFF. The full variable domain, in which reference TRBV5-1 and TRBJ2-1 provide the parts outside the CDR3, is KAGVTQTPRYLIKTRGQQVTLSCSPISGHRSVSWYQQTPGQGLQFLFEYFSETQRNKGNFPGRFSGRQFSNSRSEMNVSTLELGDSALYLCASSLGSGEQFFGPGTRLTVL.

The J gene is TRBJ1-2, the V gene TRBV7-6; D possibly corresponds to TRBD1 (5 bases). The CDR3 contains 14 residues. CDR1 is SGHVS, CDR2 FNYEAQ, per germline. V was shortened by 4 bases and J by 6 bases, with 15 bases between the two germline ends. Here the CDR3 DNA reads TGTGCCAGCAGCTCGCTAACAGGAGTAGATGGCTACACCTTC. Amino acids: CASSSLTGVDGYTF.

The genes are TRBV7-2 and TRBJ2-7; 8 bases match TRBD1. The CDR3 is 13 residues long. Germline trimming cut 7 bases from V and 2 bases from J; bases unmatched to any gene: 4. CDR1 is SGHTA, CDR2 FQGNSA, per germline. The CDR3 is CASKDRVPYEQYF. CDR3 coding DNA: TGTGCCAGCAAGGACAGGGTCCCCTACGAGCAGTACTTC.

The chain recombines TRBV19 with TRBJ2-2; D unclear. Germline V gene sequence: CDR1 LNHDA, CDR2 SQIVND (reference sequence). The CDR3 has 11 residues. Trimming took 4 bases from V and 4 from J, leaving 1 base between them. CDR3 DNA: TGTGCCAGTAGTACCACCGGGGAGCTGTTTTTT. Protein product: CASSTTGELFF.

The chain carries TRBV4-3 and TRBJ1-2; possibly TRBD1 for D (6 bases). V lost 0 bases and J lost 4, with 9 bases in between. Germline V gene data show CDR1 as LGHNA and CDR2 as YSLEER. CDR3 length: 14 amino acids. Here the CDR3 reads CASSQDWGLYGYTF. As DNA, the CDR3 is TGCGCCAGCAGCCAAGATTGGGGGCTCTATGGCTACACCTTC.

This clone was observed once. The rearrangement joins TRBV5-4 to TRBJ2-3; D gene ambiguous. Per germline, CDR1 SGHNT and CDR2 YYREEE (reference sequence). Trimming shortened V by 0 bases and J by 9 bases, and 8 bases separated the two germline ends. The CDR3 is 12 amino acids. The CDR3 bases are TGTGCCAGCAGCTTGGTAGCTGAGACGCAGTATTTT. Translation gives CASSLVAETQYF.

The chain uses TRBV9 and TRBJ2-3; no reliable D call. Germline V gene sequence: CDR1 SGDLS, CDR2 YYNGEE. The CDR3 sequence is 14 residues long. V was trimmed by 2 bases and J by 2 bases, leaving 9 bases between them. The CDR3 protein is CASSVGPITDTQYF. CDR3 DNA: TGTGCCAGCAGCGTCGGACCGATCACAGATACGCAGTATTTT. Complete variable domain (other parts from reference TRBV9 and TRBJ2-3): DSGVTQTPKHLITATGQRVTLRCSPRSGDLSVYWYQQSLDQGLQFLIQYYNGEERAKGNILERFSAQQFPDLHSELNLSSLELGDSALYFCASSVGPITDTQYFGPGTRLTVL.

V usage is TRBV5-5 and J usage is TRBJ2-6; D not resolved. Trimming took off 4 bases at V and 6 bases at J, with 11 bases between the two ends. Germline CDR1 SGHKS, CDR2 YYEKEE (reference sequence). This CDR3 region has 14 residues. CDR3 loop: CASSPALVANVLTF. Written as DNA, the CDR3 is TGTGCCAGCAGCCCGGCTTTGGTGGCCAACGTCCTGACTTTC.

The chain is built from TRBV5-1 and TRBJ2-2; possible D gene TRBD1, 6 bases. V was pared by 2 bases and J by 0 bases, with 8 bases between. Germline values: CDR1 SGHRS, CDR2 YFSETQ. CDR3 length: 15 amino acids. CDR3 bases: TGCGCCAGCAGCTTTGGGACACCGAACACCGGGGAGCTGTTTTTT. Translation gives CASSFGTPNTGELFF.

The CDR3 protein is CASRKTGGLPEAFF. For the CDR3, the DNA is TGTGCCAGCAGAAAGACTGGCGGACTGCCTGAAGCTTTCTTT. The V gene is TRBV6-5, the J gene TRBJ1-1; D remains ambiguous. V was shortened by 6 bases and J by 6 bases, with 17 bases between the two germline ends. Germline lookup yields CDR1 MNHEY and CDR2 SVGAGI. CDR3 length equals 14 residues.

This rearrangement joins TRBV6-6 to TRBJ2-2; D tentatively fits TRBD1 or TRBD2 (6 bases each). The germline V gene has CDR1 MNHNY and CDR2 SVGAGI (reference sequence). Trimming removed 10 bases from V and 4 bases from J, with 16 bases in between. This CDR3 has 14 residues. The CDR3 DNA sequence: TGTGCCATTTCCCGGGGGCTAACCACCGGGGAGCTGTTTTTT. It is translated as CAISRGLTTGELFF.

The V gene is TRBV28, the J gene TRBJ1-2; 11 bases are a match to TRBD1. CDR3 length: 15 residues. Trimming cost V 7 bases and J 1 base; bases outside gene matches: 5. Germline loops: CDR1 MDHEN, CDR2 SYDVKM. The CDR3 bases are TGTGCCAGCAACGGACAGGGGGCGGTTAACTATGGCTACACCTTC. Translating it yields CASNGQGAVNYGYTF.

CDR3 nucleotide sequence: TGTGCCAGCAGCGTAGGGGGGCCCCACACAGATACGCAGTATTTT. Protein sequence: CASSVGGPHTDTQYF. This chain uses TRBV9 with TRBJ2-3, with a weak D call TRBD1 (6 bases). CDR1 SGDLS and CDR2 YYNGEE come from the germline V gene. With 0 bases removed from V and 2 bases from J, the gap between germline ends came to 10 bases. The CDR3 contains 15 residues.

The CDR3: CASSYLVDYGYTF. CDR3 DNA: TGTGCCAGCTCATATCTTGTGGACTATGGCTACACCTTC. The J gene is TRBJ1-2, the V gene TRBV18; no reliable D call. This CDR3 comprises 13 residues. CDR1 is KGHSH, CDR2 LQKENI, per germline. The ends were cut back, 5 bases at V and 3 bases at J, with 10 bases in the middle. Combining the CDR3 with reference TRBV18 and TRBJ1-2 gives the whole variable domain NAGVMQNPRHLVRRRGQEARLRCSPMKGHSHVYWYRQLPEEGLKFMVYLQKENIIDESGMPKERFSAEFPKEGPSILRIQQVVRGDSAAYFCASSYLVDYGYTFGSGTRLTVV.

V is TRBV7-3 and J is TRBJ2-1; D remains ambiguous. The V and J ends lost 5 bases and 2 bases respectively, with 13 bases between them. CDR1 is SGHTA, CDR2 FQGTGA, per germline. The length of the CDR3 is 15 residues. CDR3 region: CASSRQVTTYNEQFF. The CDR3 nucleotides are TGTGCCAGCAGCCGGCAGGTCACAACCTACAATGAGCAGTTCTTC.

The genes are TRBV7-9 and TRBJ2-7; 7 bases map to TRBD1. CDR3 length equals 14 residues. Germline V gene sequence: CDR1 SEHNR, CDR2 FQNEAQ (reference sequence). J lost 2 bases, V lost 2 bases, and 3 bases had no gene match. CDR3 DNA: TGTGCCAGCAGCTTAAGGGGGCAGGCCTACGAGCAGTACTTC. Encoded protein: CASSLRGQAYEQYF.

This clone was picked up a small number of times. V is TRBV4-2 and J is TRBJ1-4, with TRBD1 as a possible D gene (6 bases). CDR3 length: 15 residues. V was pared by 1 base and J by 4 bases, with 10 bases between. From germline, CDR1 is LGHNA and CDR2 YNFKEQ. The CDR3 sequence is CASSQGTALNEKLFF. CDR3 nucleotide sequence: TGTGCCAGCAGCCAAGGGACAGCCCTTAATGAAAAACTGTTTTTT.

A single count supports this clone. The CDR3 DNA follows: TGTGCCAGCTCCCCGGGGACAATCGCCTCCTACGAGCAGTACTTC. Protein: CASSPGTIASYEQYF. This chain joins TRBV18 and TRBJ2-7; D might be TRBD1 (6 bases). The CDR3 sequence is 15 residues long. Germline CDR1 KGHSH, CDR2 LQKENI. V shed 6 bases and J shed 0 bases, with 15 bases lying between them.

This chain joins TRBV10-3 and TRBJ2-3; no reliable D call. Germline loops: CDR1 ENHRY, CDR2 SYGVKD. This CDR3 comprises 15 residues. Trimming pared 0 bases from V and 6 bases from J, leaving 13 bases between. CDR3 coding DNA: TGTGCCATCAGTGAGTCGAAAGGGTTCGAGGATACGCAGTATTTT. Its translation is CAISESKGFEDTQYF.